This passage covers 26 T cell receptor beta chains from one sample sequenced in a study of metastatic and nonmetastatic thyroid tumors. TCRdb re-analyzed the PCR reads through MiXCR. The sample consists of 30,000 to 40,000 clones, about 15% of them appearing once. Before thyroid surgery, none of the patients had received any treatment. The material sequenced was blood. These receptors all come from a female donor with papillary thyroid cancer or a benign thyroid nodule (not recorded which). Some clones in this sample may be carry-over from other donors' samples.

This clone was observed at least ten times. The CDR3 here is CASSTIPGLAAETQYF. The CDR3 DNA sequence: TGTGCCAGCAGTACTATACCGGGACTAGCGGCGGAGACCCAGTACTTC. The rearrangement uses TRBV6-1 and TRBJ2-5, with 11 bases identical to TRBD2. The CDR3 has 16 amino acids. After removal of 5 bases from V and 5 bases from J, the junction contained 10 bases not matched to a gene. Germline CDR1 and CDR2: MNHNS and SASEGT.

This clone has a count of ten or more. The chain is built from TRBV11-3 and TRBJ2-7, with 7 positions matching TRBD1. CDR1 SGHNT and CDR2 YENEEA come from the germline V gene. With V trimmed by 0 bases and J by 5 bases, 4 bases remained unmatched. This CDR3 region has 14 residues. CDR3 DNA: TGTGCCAGCAGCTTAGAAGACAGGGCTGACGAGCAGTACTTC. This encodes CASSLEDRADEQYF.

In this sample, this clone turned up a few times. The CDR3 reads CASRIPNTEAFF. The CDR3 coding sequence is TGTGCCAGCAGGATCCCGAACACTGAAGCTTTCTTT. The chain carries TRBV7-2 and TRBJ1-1; D is undetermined. Germline CDR1 and CDR2: SGHTA and FQGNSA. V was clipped by 6 bases and J by 1 base, with 6 bases between them. The CDR3 consists of 12 residues. The full variable domain, its missing parts supplied by reference TRBV7-2 and TRBJ1-1, is GAGVSQSPSNKVTEKGKDVELRCDPISGHTALYWYRQSLGQGLEFLIYFQGNSAPDKSGLPSDRFSAERTGGSVSTLTIQRTQQEDSAVYLCASRIPNTEAFFGQGTRLTVV.

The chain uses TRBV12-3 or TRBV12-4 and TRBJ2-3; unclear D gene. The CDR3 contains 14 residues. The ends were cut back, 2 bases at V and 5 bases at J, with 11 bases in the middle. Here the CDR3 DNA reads TGTGCCAGCAGTTTAAGGCCATCGGGAGATACGCAGTATTTT. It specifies CASSLRPSGDTQYF.

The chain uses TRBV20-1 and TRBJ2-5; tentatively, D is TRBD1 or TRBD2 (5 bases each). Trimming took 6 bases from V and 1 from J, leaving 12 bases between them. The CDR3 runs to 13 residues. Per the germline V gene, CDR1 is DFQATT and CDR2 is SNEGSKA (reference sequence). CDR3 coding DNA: TGCAGTGCCCCGGGACCTTCCCAAGAGACCCAGTACTTC. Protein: CSAPGPSQETQYF.

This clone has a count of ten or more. CDR3 sequence reads: CASSRTGSRQPQHF. In DNA, the CDR3 is TGTGCCAGCAGCCGGACAGGATCGCGTCAGCCCCAGCATTTT. The chain is built from TRBV12-3 or TRBV12-4 and TRBJ1-5; 7 bases are a match to TRBD1. V shed 6 bases and J 6 bases; nucleotides not matched to a gene: 8. This CDR3 contains 14 residues.

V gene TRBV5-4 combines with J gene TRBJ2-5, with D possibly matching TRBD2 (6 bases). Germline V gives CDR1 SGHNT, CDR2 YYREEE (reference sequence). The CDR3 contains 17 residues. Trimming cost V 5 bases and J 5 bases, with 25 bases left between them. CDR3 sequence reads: CASSPDSIGSFWETQYF. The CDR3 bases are TGTGCCAGCAGTCCCGACTCGATCGGGAGCTTCTGGGAGACCCAGTACTTC.

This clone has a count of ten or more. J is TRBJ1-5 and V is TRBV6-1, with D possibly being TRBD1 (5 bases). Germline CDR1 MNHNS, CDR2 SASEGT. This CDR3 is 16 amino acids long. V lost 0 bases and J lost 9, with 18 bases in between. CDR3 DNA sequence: TGTGCCAGCAGTGAAGCGCATTGGAGTCCGGGACGGCCCCAGCATTTT. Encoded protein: CASSEAHWSPGRPQHF.

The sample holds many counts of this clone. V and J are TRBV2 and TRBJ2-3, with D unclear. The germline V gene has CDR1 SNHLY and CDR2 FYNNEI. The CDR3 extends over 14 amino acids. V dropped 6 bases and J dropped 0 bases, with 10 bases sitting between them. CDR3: CASRTTRSTDTQYF. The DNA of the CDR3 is TGTGCCAGCAGGACGACAAGAAGCACAGATACGCAGTATTTT.

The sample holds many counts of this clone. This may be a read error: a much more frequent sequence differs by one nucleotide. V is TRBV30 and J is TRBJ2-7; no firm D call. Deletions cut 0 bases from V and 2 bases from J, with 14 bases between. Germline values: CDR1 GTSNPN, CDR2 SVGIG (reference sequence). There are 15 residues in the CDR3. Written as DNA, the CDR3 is TGTGCCTGGAGTGTATGGCAGGCCCTCGCCTACGAGCAGTACTTC. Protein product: CAWSVWQALAYEQYF.

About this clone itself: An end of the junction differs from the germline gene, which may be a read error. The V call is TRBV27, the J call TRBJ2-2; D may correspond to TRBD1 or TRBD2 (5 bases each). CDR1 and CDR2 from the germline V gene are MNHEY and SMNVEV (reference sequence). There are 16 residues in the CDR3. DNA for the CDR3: TGTGCCAGCAGCAAAGCCGGGACGTCGAACACCTGGGAGCTGTTTTTT. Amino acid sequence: CASSKAGTSNTWELFF.

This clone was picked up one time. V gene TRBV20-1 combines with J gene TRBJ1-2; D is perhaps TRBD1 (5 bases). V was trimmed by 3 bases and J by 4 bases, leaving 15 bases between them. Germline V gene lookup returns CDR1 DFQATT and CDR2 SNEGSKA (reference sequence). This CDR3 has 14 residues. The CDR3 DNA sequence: TGCAGTGCTAGCGGCGCGGGACTGCTCTATGGCTACACCTTC. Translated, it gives CSASGAGLLYGYTF.

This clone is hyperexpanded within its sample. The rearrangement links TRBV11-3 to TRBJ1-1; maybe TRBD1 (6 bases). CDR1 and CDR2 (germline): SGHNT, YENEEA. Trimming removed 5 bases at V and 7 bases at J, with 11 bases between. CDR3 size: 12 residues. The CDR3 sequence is CASSRSGVEAFF. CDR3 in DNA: TGTGCCAGCAGCCGGTCAGGGGTTGAAGCTTTCTTT.

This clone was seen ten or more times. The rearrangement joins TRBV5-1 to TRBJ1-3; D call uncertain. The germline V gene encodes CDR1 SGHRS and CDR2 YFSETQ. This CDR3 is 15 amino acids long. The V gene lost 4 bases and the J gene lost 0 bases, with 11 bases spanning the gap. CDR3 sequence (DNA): TGCGCCAGCAGCCCTTGGACGGACTCTGGAAACACCATATATTTT. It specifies CASSPWTDSGNTIYF.

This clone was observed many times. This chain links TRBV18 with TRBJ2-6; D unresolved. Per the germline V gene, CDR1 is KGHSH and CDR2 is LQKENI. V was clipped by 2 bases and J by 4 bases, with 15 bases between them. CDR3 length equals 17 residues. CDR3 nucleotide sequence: TGTGCCAGCTCACCAAGATATGCCCCGTCGGGGGCCAACGTCCTGACTTTC. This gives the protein CASSPRYAPSGANVLTF.

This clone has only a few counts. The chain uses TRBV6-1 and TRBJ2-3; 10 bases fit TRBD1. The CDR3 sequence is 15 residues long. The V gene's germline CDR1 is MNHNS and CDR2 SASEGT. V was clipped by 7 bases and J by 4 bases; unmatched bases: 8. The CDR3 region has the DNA TGTGCCAGCATCCCCGGGACAGGGGAGGCAGATACGCAGTATTTT. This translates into CASIPGTGEADTQYF.

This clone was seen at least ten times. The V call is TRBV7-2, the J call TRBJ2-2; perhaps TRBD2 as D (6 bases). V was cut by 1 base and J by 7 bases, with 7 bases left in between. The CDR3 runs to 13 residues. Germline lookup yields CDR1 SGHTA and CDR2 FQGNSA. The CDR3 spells CASSLVGGGELFF. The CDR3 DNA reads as TGTGCCAGCAGCTTAGTGGGGGGCGGGGAGCTGTTTTTT.

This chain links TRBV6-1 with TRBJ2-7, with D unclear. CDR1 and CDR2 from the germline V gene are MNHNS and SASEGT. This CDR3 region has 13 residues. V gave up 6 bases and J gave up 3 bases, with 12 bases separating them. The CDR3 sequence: CASSMAVYYEQYF. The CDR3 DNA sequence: TGTGCCAGCAGCATGGCGGTTTACTACGAGCAGTACTTC.

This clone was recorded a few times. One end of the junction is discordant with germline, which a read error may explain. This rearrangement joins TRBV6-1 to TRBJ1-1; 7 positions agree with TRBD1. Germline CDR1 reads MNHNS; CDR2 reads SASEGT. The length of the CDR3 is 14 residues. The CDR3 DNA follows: TGTGCCAGCAGTCCAATGACAGGGAACACTGAAGCTTCCTTT. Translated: CASSPMTGNTEASF.

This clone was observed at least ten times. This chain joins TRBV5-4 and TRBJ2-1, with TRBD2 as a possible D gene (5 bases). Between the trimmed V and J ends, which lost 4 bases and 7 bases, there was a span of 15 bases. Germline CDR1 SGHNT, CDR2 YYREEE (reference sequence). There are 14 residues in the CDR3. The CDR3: CASSQEVLRNEQFF. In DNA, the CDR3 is TGTGCCAGCAGCCAGGAGGTATTGCGGAATGAGCAGTTCTTC. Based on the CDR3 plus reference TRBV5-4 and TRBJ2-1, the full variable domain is ETGVTQSPTHLIKTRGQQVTLRCSSQSGHNTVSWYQQALGQGPQFIFQYYREEENGRGNFPPRFSGLQFPNYSSELNVNALELDDSALYLCASSQEVLRNEQFFGPGTRLTVL.

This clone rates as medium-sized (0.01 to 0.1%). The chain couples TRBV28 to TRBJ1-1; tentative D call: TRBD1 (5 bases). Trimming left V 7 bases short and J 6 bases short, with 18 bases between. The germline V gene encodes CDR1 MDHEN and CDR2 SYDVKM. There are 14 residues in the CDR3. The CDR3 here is CASKSREWVSEAFF. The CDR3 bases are TGTGCCAGCAAAAGCAGGGAATGGGTTTCTGAAGCTTTCTTT.

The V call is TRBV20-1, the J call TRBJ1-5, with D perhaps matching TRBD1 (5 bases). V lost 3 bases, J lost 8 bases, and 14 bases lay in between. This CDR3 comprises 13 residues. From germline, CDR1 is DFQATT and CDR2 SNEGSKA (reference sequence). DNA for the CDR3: TGCAGTGCTAGGAAGAGGGGCGGTAAGCCCCAGCATTTT. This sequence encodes CSARKRGGKPQHF.

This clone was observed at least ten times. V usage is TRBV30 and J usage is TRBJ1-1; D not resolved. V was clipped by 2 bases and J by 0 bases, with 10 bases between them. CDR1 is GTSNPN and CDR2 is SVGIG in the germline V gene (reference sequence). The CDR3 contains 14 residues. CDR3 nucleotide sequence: TGTGCCTGGAGTCCTGGACCATTGAACACTGAAGCTTTCTTT. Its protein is CAWSPGPLNTEAFF.

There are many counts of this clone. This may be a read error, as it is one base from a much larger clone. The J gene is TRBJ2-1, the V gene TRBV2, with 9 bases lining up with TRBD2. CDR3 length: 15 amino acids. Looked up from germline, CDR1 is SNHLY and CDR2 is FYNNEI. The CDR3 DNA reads TGTGCCAGCAGGGAGACTAGCGGACTTTACAATGAGCAGCTCTTC. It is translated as CASRETSGLYNEQLF.

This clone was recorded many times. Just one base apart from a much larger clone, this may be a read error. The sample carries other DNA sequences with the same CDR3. CDR3 DNA sequence: TGTGCCTCCGTGTCCTATACTCTCGAAGCTTTCTTT. Its protein is CASVSYTLEAFF. The V and J genes are TRBV28 and TRBJ1-1; D ambiguous. Trimming left V 11 bases short and J 8 bases short, with 18 bases between. The germline CDR1 and CDR2 sequences are MDHEN and SYDVKM. The CDR3 is 12 residues long.

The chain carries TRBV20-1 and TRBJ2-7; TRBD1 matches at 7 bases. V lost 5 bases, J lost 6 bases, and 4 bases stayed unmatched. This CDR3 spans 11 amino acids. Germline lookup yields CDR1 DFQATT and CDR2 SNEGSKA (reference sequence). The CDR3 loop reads CSAPTGIEQYF. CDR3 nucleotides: TGCAGTGCTCCGACAGGGATCGAGCAGTACTTC.